This T cell receptor beta chain was identified in a study of cytomegalovirus exposure and HLA in healthy donors. A word on this clone: Its matching antigen is unknown.

Germline-derived CDR1 and CDR2 are SGHKS and YYEKEE (reference sequence). V was trimmed by 2 bases and J by 3 bases, leaving 9 bases between them. The CDR3 is made up of 14 amino acids. The PCR ran on 60 Vbeta and 13 Jbeta primers. Repertoires were generated with immunoSEQ multiplex PCR, while TCRdb's copy carries only in-frame clones and drops some. Of fewer than 80,000 clones in the sample, about three quarters were seen once. Whole-study results and caveats: Sequencing likely produced, as an artifact, a cluster of highly shared sequence variants. Researchers reportedly found TCR beta sequences accurately predicted most subjects' HLA-A and HLA-B alleles.

Unrecorded immune exposures were likely, despite nominal health at sampling. The sequence derives from a man aged 50 or older in good health and CMV-seropositive. The gene calls are TRBV5-5 and TRBJ1-5; D unresolved. The sequencing input was PBMCs. The CDR3 is CASSLLADNQPQHF. CDR3 in DNA: TGTGCCAGCAGCTTATTGGCAGACAATCAGCCCCAGCATTTT.